These 11 T cell receptor beta chains were sequenced from one sample in a study. MiXCR, run by TCRdb on the reads, gives a single entry per CDR3 protein. The listing contains under 90 distinct CDR3 sequences. The sequenced sample was CD8+ T cells (not recorded whether cultured). Receptors were obtained from a female donor.

This chain connects TRBV28 to TRBJ2-3, with TRBD2 identical over 8 bases. Trimming cost V 5 bases and J 1 base; bases outside gene matches: 11. CDR1 is MDHEN and CDR2 is SYDVKM in the germline V gene. This CDR3 has 17 amino acids. The CDR3 reads CASSILAGYTGTDTQYF. For the CDR3, the DNA is TGTGCCAGCAGTATCCTAGCGGGTTACACTGGCACAGATACGCAGTATTTT.

A remark on this clonotype: A much larger clone sits a single nucleotide away, making a read error possible. The V and J genes are TRBV7-8 and TRBJ2-1; D could derive from TRBD1 or TRBD2 (6 bases each). Germline assignment: CDR1 SGHVS and CDR2 FQNEAQ. CDR3 length: 17 residues. The DNA of the CDR3 is TGTGCCAACAGCCTCTACTTCACGGGGGCCCCCTACAATGAGCAGTTCTTC. As protein: CANSLYFTGAPYNEQFF.

This clonotype was picked up a small number of times. CDR3 residues: CASSLGSGGPNEQFF. CDR3 in DNA: TGCGCCAGCAGCTTGGGTAGCGGGGGACCCAATGAGCAGTTCTTC. The chain uses TRBV5-1 and TRBJ2-1; 9 nucleotides match TRBD2. The CDR3 spans 15 residues. The ends lost 0 bases at V and 6 bases at J; junction bases unmatched: 4. Germline values: CDR1 SGHRS, CDR2 YFSETQ.

As for this clonotype: This may be a read error, as it is one base from a much larger clone. The rearrangement uses TRBV6-5 and TRBJ1-2; D perhaps matches TRBD1 (5 bases). Between the trimmed V and J ends, which lost 6 bases and 3 bases, there was a span of 20 bases. CDR1 and CDR2 from the germline V gene are MNHEY and SVGAGI. This CDR3 is built from 16 residues. This CDR3 is CASSPVSGTGDYGYTF. CDR3 coding DNA: TGTGCCAGCAGCCCCGTTTCCGGGACCGGTGACTATGGCTACACCTTC.

Worth noting for this clonotype: Its ends do not fully match the called genes, so a read error is possible. J is TRBJ2-6 and V is TRBV30; TRBD1 matches at 10 bases. This CDR3 is built from 17 residues. From germline, CDR1 is GTSNPN and CDR2 SVGIG (reference sequence). Written as DNA, the CDR3 is TGTGCCTGGAGTGTATGGGACAGGGGCTCTGGGGCCAACGTCCCGACTTTC. As protein: CAWSVWDRGSGANVPTF.

This chain uses TRBV18 with TRBJ2-1; no definite D call. The length of the CDR3 is 15 residues. CDR1 is KGHSH and CDR2 is LQKENI in the germline V gene. V was cut by 3 bases and J by 0 bases, with 9 bases left in between. The CDR3 DNA is TGTGCCAGCTCACCCGACCTCGGCTCCTACAATGAGCAGTTCTTC. This encodes CASSPDLGSYNEQFF.

This chain uses TRBV18 with TRBJ2-3, with TRBD2 identical over 14 bases. V trimming: 6 bases; J trimming: 4 bases; junction bases outside the gene matches: 3. The germline V gene encodes CDR1 KGHSH and CDR2 LQKENI. The length of the CDR3 is 15 residues. CDR3 coding DNA: TGTGCCAGCTCTTGGACTAGCGGGGGGTCAGATACGCAGTATTTT. Amino acids: CASSWTSGGSDTQYF.

The V call is TRBV20-1, the J call TRBJ2-2; D gene unclear. The CDR3 totals 13 residues. Germline V lookup: CDR1 DFQATT, CDR2 SNEGSKA (reference sequence). V lost 7 bases, J lost 0 bases, and 9 bases lay in between. The CDR3 loop is CSVRQANTGELFF. CDR3 DNA: TGCAGTGTGAGGCAGGCGAACACCGGGGAGCTGTTTTTT.

The J gene is TRBJ2-5, the V gene TRBV6-5; unclear D gene. Trimming took 8 bases from V and 4 from J, leaving 14 bases between them. This CDR3 contains 13 residues. Per germline, CDR1 MNHEY and CDR2 SVGAGI. CDR3 residues: CASGCSGGETQYF. The CDR3 region has the DNA TGTGCCAGCGGTTGCTCTGGCGGAGAGACCCAGTACTTC.

This clonotype was recorded only once. A much more abundant neighbour one base away suggests this may be a read error. The chain combines TRBV7-8 with TRBJ2-1; TRBD1 or TRBD2 may be the D gene (6 bases each). CDR3 size: 17 residues. The germline gives CDR1 SGHVS, CDR2 FQNEAQ. The chain's CDR3 is CANSFYFTGAPYNEHFF. CDR3 sequence (DNA): TGTGCCAACAGCTTCTACTTCACGGGGGCCCCCTACAATGAGCATTTCTTC.

In this sample, this clonotype is large. The chain employs TRBV27 and TRBJ2-2, with 8 nucleotides matching TRBD1. The CDR3 spans 12 residues. The germline V gene encodes CDR1 MNHEY and CDR2 SMNVEV (reference sequence). J lost 6 bases, V lost 9 bases, and 3 bases had no gene match. The CDR3 reads CASRQGPGELFF. The CDR3 nucleotides are TGTGCCAGTAGACAGGGGCCCGGGGAGCTGTTTTTT.